A selection of T cell receptor beta chains follows, all from one sample in a study of technical replicates of blood from several donors. Libraries were prepared by immunoSEQ multiplex PCR; TCRdb keeps only in-frame clonotypes and omits some of them. The data contain approximately 81,000 clones, about 96% of them singletons. The material sequenced was T cells isolated from PBMCs. All receptors derive from a human donor in good health. Each CDR3 is given with its conserved first and last residue. D genes are given only for firm matches. The size field is filled for only some rows; it gives once, few, many or a size class.

V,J,size,D,DNA,CDR3
TRBV29-1,TRBJ1-1,-,TRBD1,TGCAGCGCCTTAGACAGGGTGAACACTGAAGCTTTCTTT,CSALDRVNTEAFF
TRBV5-1,TRBJ1-1,-,TRBD1,TGCGCCAGCAGCCAGGACAGGGGAATGAACACTGAAGCTTTCTTT,CASSQDRGMNTEAFF
TRBV2,TRBJ1-5,-,-,TGTGCCAGCAGCTACACAGGCAACCATCAGCCCCAGCATTTT,CASSYTGNHQPQHF
TRBV19,TRBJ2-3,-,-,TGTGCCAGTACCGGGATTAGCACAGATACGCAGTATTTT,CASTGISTDTQYF
TRBV7-6,TRBJ1-2,-,-,TGTGCCAGCAGCTTGTCGGGTTATGGCTACACCTTC,CASSLSGYGYTF
TRBV10-2,TRBJ1-1,once,TRBD1,TGCGCCAGCAGTCCGGGACAGGGGGCTTTTACTGAAGCTTTCTTT,CASSPGQGAFTEAFF
TRBV5-6,TRBJ2-7,-,TRBD2,TGTGCCAGCAGCTCCAGACTAGCGGGAGGGCTGGGACACGAGCAGTACTTC,CASSSRLAGGLGHEQYF
TRBV10-3,TRBJ2-7,once,TRBD2,TGTGCCATCACCCCGACTAGCGGGGGCTACGAGCAGTACTTC,CAITPTSGGYEQYF
TRBV30,TRBJ1-4,-,-,TGTGCCTGGAGCAAGGGACTGAGTAATGAAAAACTGTTTTTT,CAWSKGLSNEKLFF
TRBV7-8,TRBJ1-3,-,TRBD1,TGTGCCAGCAGCTTGACAGGGGGCCTCTTGACTGGAAACACCATATATTTT,CASSLTGGLLTGNTIYF
TRBV11-2,TRBJ1-1,-,-,TGTGCCAGCAGCTTAGACCTAGAAGGGGTGGGGATGACGAACACTGAAGCTTTCTTT,CASSLDLEGVGMTNTEAFF
TRBV5-8,TRBJ2-7,-,TRBD1,TGTGCCAGCAGCGCCAGGACAGGGGTCTACGAGCAGTACTTC,CASSARTGVYEQYF
TRBV5-1,TRBJ2-7,once,TRBD1,TGCGCCAGCAGCTTGGGACAGGGGATAGGGGAGCAGTACTTC,CASSLGQGIGEQYF
TRBV29-1,TRBJ2-2,-,TRBD2,TGCAGCGCCAAGCTAGCGGGCGGTTACACCGGGGAGCTGTTTTTT,CSAKLAGGYTGELFF
TRBV11-3,TRBJ2-1,-,TRBD1,TGTGCCAGCAGCCGAGACAGGGACTACAATGAGCAGTTCTTC,CASSRDRDYNEQFF
TRBV19,TRBJ1-5,-,-,TGTGCCAGTAGTTTAGTTGGGGGGCAGCCCCAGCATTTT,CASSLVGGQPQHF
TRBV5-5,TRBJ2-1,-,TRBD2,TGTGCCAGCAGCTTCCGGGGGGTGCGCAATGAGCAGTTCTTC,CASSFRGVRNEQFF
TRBV5-6,TRBJ1-1,-,TRBD1,TGTGCCAGCAGAGCGAGACAGGGTAAGGCTTTCTTT,CASRARQGKAFF
TRBV6-6,TRBJ2-2,-,TRBD2,TGTGCCCACACGGGAGGGTTGAACACCGGGGAGCTGTTTTTT,CAHTGGLNTGELFF
TRBV19,TRBJ1-5,few,-,TGTGCCAGTAGTTACAGCCCCAATCAGCCCCAGCATTTT,CASSYSPNQPQHF
TRBV15,TRBJ2-7,-,-,TGTGCCACCAGCAGAGGGCTCGGCGGGAATTACGAGCAGTACTTC,CATSRGLGGNYEQYF
TRBV9,TRBJ2-1,-,-,TGTGCCAGCAGCGTATCTAGCGTAAAGTATAGTTTGAATGAGCAGTTCTTC,CASSVSSVKYSLNEQFF